The 4 T cell receptor beta chains below all came from one sample that was sequenced in a study of cytomegalovirus exposure and HLA in healthy donors. 13 Jbeta primers and 60 Vbeta primers were used for the PCR. TCRdb keeps only in-frame clones here, not all; method: immunoSEQ multiplex PCR. The sample lists around 140,000 clones, 77% occurring once. The sequenced sample was PBMCs. The origin of the receptors is a male donor in good health and CMV-seropositive.

The genes are TRBV28 and TRBJ2-5; 8 bases agree with TRBD1. The J call may be faulty, since TRBJ2-7 better matches the DNA end. Germline-derived CDR1 and CDR2 are MDHEN and SYDVKM. The CDR3 totals 15 residues. Here the CDR3 reads CASSLYRTGSYEQYF. In DNA form, the CDR3 reads TGTGCCAGCAGTTTATACCGGACAGGGTCGTACGAGCAGTACTTC.

The genes are TRBV5-4 and TRBJ2-5; D uncertain. V lost 0 bases, J lost 5 bases, and 8 bases lay in between. The CDR3 runs 13 residues. Germline V CDR1 and CDR2: SGHNT, YYREEE (reference sequence). CDR3: CASSLGDIETQYF. The CDR3 nucleotides read TGTGCCAGCAGCTTGGGAGATATCGAGACCCAGTACTTC.

Concerning this clone itself: The junction and the germline gene differ at one end; a read error may be behind it. The chain joins TRBV7-9 to TRBJ2-3, with 8 nucleotides matching TRBD1. Germline lookup yields CDR1 SEHNR and CDR2 FQNEAQ (reference sequence). There are 16 residues in the CDR3. The CDR3 sequence: CSSSTGTGTSTDTQYF. The CDR3 nucleotides read TGTTCCAGCAGCACTGGGACAGGTACTAGCACAGATACGCAGTATTTT.

This chain joins TRBV14 and TRBJ2-7, with 8 bases identical to TRBD1. This CDR3 has 15 residues. With 7 bases clipped from V and 1 base from J, the junction kept 9 bases outside the gene matches. Germline CDR1 and CDR2: SGHDN and FVKESK. Here the CDR3 reads CASNAGQERSYEQYF. The CDR3 DNA is TGTGCCAGCAACGCGGGACAGGAACGTTCCTACGAGCAGTACTTC. Combining the CDR3 with reference TRBV14 and TRBJ2-7 gives the whole variable domain EAGVTQFPSHSVIEKGQTVTLRCDPISGHDNLYWYRRVMGKEIKFLLHFVKESKQDESGMPNNRFLAERTGGTYSTLKVQPAELEDSGVYFCASNAGQERSYEQYFGPGTRLTVT.